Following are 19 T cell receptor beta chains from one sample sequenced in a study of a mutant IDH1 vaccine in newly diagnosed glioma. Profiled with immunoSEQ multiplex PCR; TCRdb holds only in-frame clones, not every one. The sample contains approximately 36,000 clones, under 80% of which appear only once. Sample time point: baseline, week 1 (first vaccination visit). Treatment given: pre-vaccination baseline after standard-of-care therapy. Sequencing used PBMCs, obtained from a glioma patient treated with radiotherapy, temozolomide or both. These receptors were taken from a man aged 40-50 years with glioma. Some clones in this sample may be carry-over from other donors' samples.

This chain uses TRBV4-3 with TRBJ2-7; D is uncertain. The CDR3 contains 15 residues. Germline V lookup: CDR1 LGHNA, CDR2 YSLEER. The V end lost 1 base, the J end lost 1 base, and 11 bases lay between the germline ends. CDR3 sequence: CASSQARDMSYEQYF. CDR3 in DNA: TGCGCCAGCAGCCAAGCAAGAGACATGTCCTACGAGCAGTACTTC.

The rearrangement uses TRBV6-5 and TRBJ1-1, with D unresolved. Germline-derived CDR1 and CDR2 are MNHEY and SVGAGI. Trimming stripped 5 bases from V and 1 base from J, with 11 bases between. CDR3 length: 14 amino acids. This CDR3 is CASSRGIQNTEAFF. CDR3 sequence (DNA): TGTGCCAGCAGTCGCGGGATACAGAACACTGAAGCTTTCTTT.

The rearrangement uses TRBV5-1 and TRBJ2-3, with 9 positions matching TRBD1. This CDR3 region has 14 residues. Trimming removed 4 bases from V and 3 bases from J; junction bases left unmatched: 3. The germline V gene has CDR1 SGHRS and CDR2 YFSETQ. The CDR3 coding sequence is TGCGCCAGCAGCGCAGACAGGGGGACAGATACGCAGTATTTT. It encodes CASSADRGTDTQYF.

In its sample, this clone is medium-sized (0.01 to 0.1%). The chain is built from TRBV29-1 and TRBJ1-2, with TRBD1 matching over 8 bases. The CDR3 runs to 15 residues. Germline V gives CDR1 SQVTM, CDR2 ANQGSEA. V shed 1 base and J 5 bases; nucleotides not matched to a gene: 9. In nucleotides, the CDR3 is TGCAGCGTTGAAGCCTGGGACAGGTCCCCTTATGGCTACACCTTC. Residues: CSVEAWDRSPYGYTF.

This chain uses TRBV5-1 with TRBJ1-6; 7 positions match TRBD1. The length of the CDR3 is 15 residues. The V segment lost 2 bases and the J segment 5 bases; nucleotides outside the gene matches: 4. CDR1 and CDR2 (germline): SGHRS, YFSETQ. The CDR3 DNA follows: TGCGCCAGCAGCTTATTCAGGGGGGATAATTCACCCCTCCACTTT. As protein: CASSLFRGDNSPLHF.

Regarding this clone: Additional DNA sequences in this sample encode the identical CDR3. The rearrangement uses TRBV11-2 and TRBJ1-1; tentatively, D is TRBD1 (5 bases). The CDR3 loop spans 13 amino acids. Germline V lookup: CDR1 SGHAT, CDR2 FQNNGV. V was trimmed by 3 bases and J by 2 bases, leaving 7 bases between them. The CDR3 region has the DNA TGTGCCAGCAGCTTGGGACTTAACACTGAAGCTTTCTTT. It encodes CASSLGLNTEAFF. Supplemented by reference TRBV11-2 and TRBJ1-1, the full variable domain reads EAGVAQSPRYKIIEKRQSVAFWCNPISGHATLYWYQQILGQGPKLLIQFQNNGVVDDSQLPKDRFSAERLKGVDSTLKIQPAKLEDSAVYLCASSLGLNTEAFFGQGTRLTVV.

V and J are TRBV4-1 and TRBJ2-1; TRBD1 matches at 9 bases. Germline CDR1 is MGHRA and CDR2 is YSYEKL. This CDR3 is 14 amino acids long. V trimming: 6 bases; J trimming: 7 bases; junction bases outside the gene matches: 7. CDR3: CASRRGQGSNEQFF. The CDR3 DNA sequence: TGCGCCAGCAGACGTGGACAGGGGTCGAATGAGCAGTTCTTC.

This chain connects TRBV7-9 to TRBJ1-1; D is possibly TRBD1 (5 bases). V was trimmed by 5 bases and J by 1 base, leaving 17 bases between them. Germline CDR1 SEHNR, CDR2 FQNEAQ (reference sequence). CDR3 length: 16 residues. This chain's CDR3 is CASSERRGRENTEAFF. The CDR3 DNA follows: TGTGCCAGCAGCGAACGGAGGGGCAGGGAGAACACTGAAGCTTTCTTT. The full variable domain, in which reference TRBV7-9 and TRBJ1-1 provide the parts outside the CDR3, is DTGVSQNPRHKITKRGQNVTFRCDPISEHNRLYWYRQTLGQGPEFLTYFQNEAQLEKSRLLSDRFSAERPKGSFSTLEIQRTEQGDSAMYLCASSERRGRENTEAFFGQGTRLTVV.

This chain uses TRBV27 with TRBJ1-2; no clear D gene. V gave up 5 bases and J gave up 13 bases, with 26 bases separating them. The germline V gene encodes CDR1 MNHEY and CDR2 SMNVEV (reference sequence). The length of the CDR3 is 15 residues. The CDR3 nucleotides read TGTGCCAGCAGTCCCCTAACAGCGGCCCTTGGGTATTGCACCTTC. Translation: CASSPLTAALGYCTF.

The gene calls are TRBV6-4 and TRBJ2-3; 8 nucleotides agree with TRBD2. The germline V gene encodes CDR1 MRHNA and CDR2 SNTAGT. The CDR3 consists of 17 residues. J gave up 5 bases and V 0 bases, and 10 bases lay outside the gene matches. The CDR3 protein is CASSDSSGGGPGDTQYF. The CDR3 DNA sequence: TGTGCCAGCAGTGACTCTTCCGGCGGGGGGCCGGGAGATACGCAGTATTTT.

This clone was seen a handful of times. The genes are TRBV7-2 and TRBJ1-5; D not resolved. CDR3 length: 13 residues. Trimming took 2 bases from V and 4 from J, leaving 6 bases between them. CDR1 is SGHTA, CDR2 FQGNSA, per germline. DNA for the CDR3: TGTGCCAGCAGCTTAAGCAGGAATCAGCCCCAGCATTTT. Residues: CASSLSRNQPQHF.

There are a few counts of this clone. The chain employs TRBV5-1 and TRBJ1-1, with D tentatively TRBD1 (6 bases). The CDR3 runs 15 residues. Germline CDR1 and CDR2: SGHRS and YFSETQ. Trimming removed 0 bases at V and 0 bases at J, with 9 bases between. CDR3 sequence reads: CASSLEGHMNTEAFF. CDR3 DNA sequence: TGCGCCAGCAGCTTGGAGGGACACATGAACACTGAAGCTTTCTTT.

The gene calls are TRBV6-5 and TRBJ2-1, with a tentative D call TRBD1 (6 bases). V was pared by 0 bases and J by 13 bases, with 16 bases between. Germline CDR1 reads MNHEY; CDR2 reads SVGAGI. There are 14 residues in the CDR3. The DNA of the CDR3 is TGTGCCAGCAGTTACTCTGTGGACAGCCCTCACCAGTTCTTC. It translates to CASSYSVDSPHQFF.

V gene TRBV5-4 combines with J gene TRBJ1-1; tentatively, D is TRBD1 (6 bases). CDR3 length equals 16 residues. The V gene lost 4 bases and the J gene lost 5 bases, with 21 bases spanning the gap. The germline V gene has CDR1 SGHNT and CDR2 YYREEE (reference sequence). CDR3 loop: CASSLGHAGLGTEAFF. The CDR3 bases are TGTGCCAGCAGCCTGGGACATGCGGGCCTGGGTACTGAAGCTTTCTTT.

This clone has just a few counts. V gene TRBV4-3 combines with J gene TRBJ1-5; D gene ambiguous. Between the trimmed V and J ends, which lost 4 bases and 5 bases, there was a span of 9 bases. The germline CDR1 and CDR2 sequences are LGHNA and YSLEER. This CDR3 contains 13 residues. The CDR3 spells CASSLGRDQPQHF. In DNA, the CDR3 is TGCGCCAGCAGCCTCGGACGCGATCAGCCCCAGCATTTT.

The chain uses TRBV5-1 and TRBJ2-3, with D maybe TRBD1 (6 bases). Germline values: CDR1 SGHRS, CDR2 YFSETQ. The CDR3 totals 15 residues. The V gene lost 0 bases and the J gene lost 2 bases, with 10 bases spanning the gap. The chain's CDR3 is CASSLGTVATDTQYF. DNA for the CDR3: TGCGCCAGCAGCTTGGGGACAGTTGCCACAGATACGCAGTATTTT.

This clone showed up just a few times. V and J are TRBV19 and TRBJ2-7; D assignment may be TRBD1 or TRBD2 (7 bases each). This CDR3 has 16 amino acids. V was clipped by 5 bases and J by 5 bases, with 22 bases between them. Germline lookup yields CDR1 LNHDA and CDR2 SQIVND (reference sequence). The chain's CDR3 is CASSSHSGEDRDEQYF. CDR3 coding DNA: TGTGCCAGTAGTTCACACAGCGGGGAAGACAGGGACGAGCAGTACTTC. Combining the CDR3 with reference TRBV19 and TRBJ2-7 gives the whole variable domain DGGITQSPKYLFRKEGQNVTLSCEQNLNHDAMYWYRQDPGQGLRLIYYSQIVNDFQKGDIAEGYSVSREKKESFPLTVTSAQKNPTAFYLCASSSHSGEDRDEQYFGPGTRLTVT.

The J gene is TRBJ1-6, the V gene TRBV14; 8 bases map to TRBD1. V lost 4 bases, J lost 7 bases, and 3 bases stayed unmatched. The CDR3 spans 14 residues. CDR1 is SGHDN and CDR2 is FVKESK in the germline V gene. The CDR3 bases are TGTGCCAGCAGCCCCCGACAGGGGAATTCACCCCTCCACTTT. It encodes CASSPRQGNSPLHF.

CDR3 nucleotides: TGTGCCAGCAGCGCCGGGACAGTTGGAAACAATGAGCAGTTCTTC. It translates to CASSAGTVGNNEQFF. The rearrangement links TRBV7-3 to TRBJ2-1, with 7 bases matching TRBD1. The CDR3 has 15 residues. Losses at the gene ends were 5 bases for V and 5 bases for J; bases not matched to a gene: 9. Germline values: CDR1 SGHTA, CDR2 FQGTGA.